These 28 T cell receptor beta chains came from one sample sequenced in a study of blood T cells in healthy people across ages. Combining a sample-barcoded 5' primer with a J-beta primer mix, a second PCR ran for roughly 6 to 12 cycles. TCRdb re-called the 5' RACE reads through MiXCR, storing one row per CDR3 protein. In the table there are approximately 790,000 distinct CDR3 sequences, roughly 60% of which are singletons. Sequencing used blood. Every receptor here comes from a man aged 30 to 39 in good health.

The CDR3 DNA reads TGTGCCACCAGTGATCGCACAGGGGGCCCTGAGCAGTTCTTC. It codes for CATSDRTGGPEQFF. The gene calls are TRBV24-1 and TRBJ2-1; 9 positions match TRBD1. CDR1 is KGHDR, CDR2 SFDVKD, per germline. The CDR3 sequence is 14 residues long. V gave up 3 bases and J gave up 9 bases; unmatched junction bases: 5.

V is TRBV5-5 and J is TRBJ2-4; TRBD2 might be the D (5 bases). The J call may be incorrect, as the DNA end agrees better with TRBJ2-7. The CDR3 is 15 residues long. Germline V gives CDR1 SGHKS, CDR2 YYEKEE (reference sequence). The CDR3: CASSPLTPGAYEQYF. DNA of the CDR3: TGTGCCAGCAGCCCCTTGACTCCCGGGGCCTACGAGCAGTACTTC.

The chain employs TRBV7-3 and TRBJ1-2; 7 nucleotides match TRBD1. The CDR3 spans 15 residues. With 5 bases clipped from V and 6 bases from J, the junction kept 12 bases outside the gene matches. Germline V gene lookup returns CDR1 SGHTA and CDR2 FQGTGA. The CDR3 sequence: CASSRTGDDGDGYTF. The CDR3 coding sequence is TGTGCCAGCAGCCGTACAGGGGATGATGGGGATGGCTACACCTTC.

The chain employs TRBV6-2 or TRBV6-3 and TRBJ2-7; maybe TRBD2 (6 bases). CDR3 length: 15 residues. V lost 0 bases, J lost 6 bases, and 15 bases lay in between. The V gene's germline CDR1 is MNHEY and CDR2 SVGEGT. Written as DNA, the CDR3 is TGTGCCAGCAGTTACTCCGCGGGGCCGTCAGCCGAGCAGTACTTC. Its protein product is CASSYSAGPSAEQYF.

The chain employs TRBV6-6 and TRBJ1-2, with 8 bases lining up with TRBD1. J gave up 4 bases and V 4 bases, and 8 bases lay outside the gene matches. The germline V gene encodes CDR1 MNHNY and CDR2 SVGAGI (reference sequence). This CDR3 has 15 amino acids. CDR3 DNA sequence: TGTGCCAGCAGTTCCTCACCCGGGACAGGCTATGGCTACACCTTC. Protein: CASSSSPGTGYGYTF.

This clonotype was recorded a few times. V gene TRBV20-1 combines with J gene TRBJ2-7; a weak D match, TRBD1 (5 bases). The V and J ends lost 0 bases and 6 bases respectively, with 12 bases between them. Germline loops: CDR1 DFQATT, CDR2 SNEGSKA (reference sequence). CDR3 size: 13 residues. CDR3 coding DNA: TGCAGTGCTAGAGATCAGGGTTCGGGCGAGCAGTACTTC. This encodes CSARDQGSGEQYF.

The rearrangement links TRBV4-3 to TRBJ2-7, with TRBD1 as a possible D gene (6 bases). V lost 0 bases, J lost 3 bases, and 15 bases lay in between. The CDR3 sequence is 16 residues long. The germline V gene encodes CDR1 LGHNA and CDR2 YSLEER. CDR3 coding DNA: TGCGCCAGCAGCCAAGATATCCCGACAGGTGGCTACGAGCAGTACTTC. It translates to CASSQDIPTGGYEQYF.

The chain couples TRBV7-9 to TRBJ1-5; D is undetermined. From germline, CDR1 is SEHNR and CDR2 FQNEAQ (reference sequence). The CDR3 is 16 residues long. The V and J ends lost 2 bases and 0 bases respectively, with 11 bases between them. The CDR3 protein is CASSLSTPYSNQPQHF. The CDR3 DNA reads TGTGCCAGCAGCTTATCGACACCTTATAGCAATCAGCCCCAGCATTTT.

This clonotype has a handful of counts. This rearrangement joins TRBV12-3 or TRBV12-4 to TRBJ1-2; perhaps TRBD1 as D (5 bases). This CDR3 comprises 14 residues. V was cut by 3 bases and J by 4 bases, with 12 bases left in between. The CDR3 region is CASSLGGMGYGYTF. CDR3 DNA: TGTGCCAGCAGTTTGGGGGGAATGGGCTATGGCTACACCTTC.

The rearrangement uses TRBV20-1 and TRBJ2-5; either TRBD1 or TRBD2 may fit D (5 bases each). Germline V lookup: CDR1 DFQATT, CDR2 SNEGSKA (reference sequence). Trimming took off 6 bases at V and 4 bases at J, with 15 bases between the two ends. The CDR3 consists of 13 residues. The CDR3 coding sequence is TGCAGTGCCCTGGACGGGGCCCCAGAGACCCAGTACTTC. Encoded protein: CSALDGAPETQYF.

The chain couples TRBV6-5 to TRBJ2-1, with D perhaps TRBD1 or TRBD2 (5 bases each). The V end was cut by 7 bases, the J end by 9 bases, with 16 bases between. The CDR3 covers 13 residues. The V gene's germline CDR1 is MNHEY and CDR2 SVGAGI. The CDR3 region is CASNYGARGEQFF. The CDR3 DNA reads as TGTGCCAGCAACTACGGGGCACGGGGTGAGCAGTTCTTC.

There are a few counts of this clonotype. The V call is TRBV5-1, the J call TRBJ2-3; D is unclear. The CDR3 has 14 amino acids. Germline lookup yields CDR1 SGHRS and CDR2 YFSETQ. The ends were cut back, 2 bases at V and 0 bases at J, with 7 bases in the middle. CDR3 nucleotide sequence: TGCGCCAGCAGCTTAACAACTAGCACAGATACGCAGTATTTT. Amino acids: CASSLTTSTDTQYF.

This chain joins TRBV7-8 and TRBJ2-5; 9 positions agree with TRBD2. After removal of 6 bases from V and 5 bases from J, the junction contained 16 bases not matched to a gene. Germline CDR1 is SGHVS and CDR2 is FQNEAQ. This CDR3 comprises 17 residues. The CDR3 sequence is CASRARLAVHSSETQYF. For the CDR3, the DNA is TGTGCCAGCAGGGCGCGACTAGCGGTACACTCATCGGAGACCCAGTACTTC.

A note on this clonotype: A clone one base away is much larger, so this may be a read error. The V gene is TRBV6-6, the J gene TRBJ1-5, with TRBD1 matching 7 bases. The CDR3 totals 16 residues. Germline V gene lookup returns CDR1 MNHNY and CDR2 SVGAGI (reference sequence). DNA of the CDR3: TGTGCCGGCAGACCCCGGACAGGAGGAAGCAATCAGCCCCAGCATTTT. This gives the protein CAGRPRTGGSNQPQHF.

The chain links TRBV18 to TRBJ1-5; 9 bases agree with TRBD1. The germline V gene encodes CDR1 KGHSH and CDR2 LQKENI. The CDR3 is 14 amino acids. The J segment lost 7 bases and the V segment lost 4 bases, leaving 5 bases of the junction unmatched. The CDR3 region has the DNA TGTGCCAGCTCACGGGACAGGGAGGGACAGCCCCAGCATTTT. Protein: CASSRDREGQPQHF.

This chain links TRBV6-5 with TRBJ2-3, with no clear D. The germline V and J ends were trimmed by 5 bases and 3 bases, with 12 bases remaining between them. The CDR3 loop spans 14 amino acids. Germline loops: CDR1 MNHEY, CDR2 SVGAGI. The CDR3 bases are TGTGCCAGCAGTCCCTCACACCCAACAGATACGCAGTATTTT. Translating it yields CASSPSHPTDTQYF.

The chain employs TRBV20-1 and TRBJ2-7; D unresolved. Germline V gene sequence: CDR1 DFQATT, CDR2 SNEGSKA (reference sequence). V lost 5 bases and J 1 base, leaving 15 bases between the germline ends. This CDR3 region has 14 residues. This CDR3 is CSAGSLLESYEQYF. The CDR3 nucleotides are TGCAGTGCTGGTTCCCTTCTGGAGTCCTACGAGCAGTACTTC.

The genes are TRBV7-2 and TRBJ2-1; TRBD2 aligns across 13 bases. V dropped 4 bases and J dropped 0; count of bases not matched to a gene: 9. CDR1 and CDR2 (germline): SGHTA, FQGNSA. The CDR3 has 19 residues. The CDR3 region has the DNA TGTGCCAGCAGCTCACCGGGACTAGCGGGGAGAAGCTCCTACAATGAGCAGTTCTTC. Translating gives CASSSPGLAGRSSYNEQFF.

This chain uses TRBV12-3 or TRBV12-4 with TRBJ2-2; perhaps D is TRBD1 or TRBD2 (5 bases each). The V gene lost 2 bases and the J gene lost 4 bases, with 11 bases spanning the gap. The CDR3 totals 15 residues. The CDR3 nucleotides are TGTGCCAGCAGTTTAATAAGGGACCTCACCGGGGAGCTGTTTTTT. Amino acid sequence: CASSLIRDLTGELFF.

V usage is TRBV10-3 and J usage is TRBJ2-1, with 8 bases matching TRBD2. The V segment lost 3 bases and the J segment 7 bases; nucleotides outside the gene matches: 2. Per germline, CDR1 ENHRY and CDR2 SYGVKD. The CDR3 is 13 amino acids. In DNA, the CDR3 is TGTGCCATCAGTGATAGCGGGGTGAATGAGCAGTTCTTC. Its protein is CAISDSGVNEQFF.

The rearrangement links TRBV9 to TRBJ2-6; D not resolved. V lost 4 bases to trimming and J lost 2 bases, with 13 bases between them. Germline CDR1 SGDLS, CDR2 YYNGEE. The CDR3 spans 16 residues. CDR3 DNA: TGTGCCAGCAGCATCAGTAGGAGCGCTGGGGCCAACGTCCTGACTTTC. Amino acids: CASSISRSAGANVLTF.

V is TRBV6-2 or TRBV6-3 and J is TRBJ2-1; no reliable D call. Germline V gives CDR1 MNHEY, CDR2 SVGEGT. Trimming stripped 7 bases from V and 8 bases from J, with 12 bases between. The CDR3 covers 12 residues. The CDR3 region is CASTSSTHEQFF. In DNA, the CDR3 is TGTGCCAGCACCTCCTCTACCCATGAGCAGTTCTTC.

This chain uses TRBV9 with TRBJ2-1, with 8 bases lining up with TRBD1. Germline V lookup: CDR1 SGDLS, CDR2 YYNGEE. Trimming cost V 3 bases and J 6 bases; bases outside gene matches: 11. The CDR3 length is 16 residues. The CDR3 here is CASSEEGDRFGNEQFF. As DNA, the CDR3 is TGTGCCAGCAGCGAAGAGGGGGACAGGTTCGGCAATGAGCAGTTCTTC.

The J gene is TRBJ2-1, the V gene TRBV7-2, with TRBD2 matching 7 bases. The germline V gene has CDR1 SGHTA and CDR2 FQGNSA. There are 17 residues in the CDR3. The V and J ends lost 2 bases and 7 bases, in that order; junction bases with no gene match: 14. In nucleotides, the CDR3 is TGTGCCAGCAGCTTAAAAACCGGACTAGGGGCGGGGAATGAGCAGTTCTTC. It encodes CASSLKTGLGAGNEQFF. The full variable domain, its missing parts supplied by reference TRBV7-2 and TRBJ2-1, is GAGVSQSPSNKVTEKGKDVELRCDPISGHTALYWYRQSLGQGLEFLIYFQGNSAPDKSGLPSDRFSAERTGGSVSTLTIQRTQQEDSAVYLCASSLKTGLGAGNEQFFGPGTRLTVL.

The genes are TRBV6-5 and TRBJ2-2; TRBD2 matches 8 bases. Germline CDR1 reads MNHEY; CDR2 reads SVGAGI. V lost 2 bases, J lost 4 bases, and 9 bases stayed unmatched. The CDR3 totals 17 residues. This chain's CDR3 is CASSYGRAGGGTGELFF. The CDR3 bases are TGTGCCAGCAGTTACGGGAGAGCCGGGGGGGGCACCGGGGAGCTGTTTTTT.

V usage is TRBV6-1 and J usage is TRBJ1-1; TRBD1 might be the D (5 bases). Germline-derived CDR1 and CDR2 are MNHNS and SASEGT. The V end was cut by 8 bases, the J end by 4 bases, with 14 bases between. The CDR3 consists of 13 residues. Here the CDR3 reads CASGSQGGTEAFF. CDR3 nucleotide sequence: TGTGCCAGCGGATCCCAGGGCGGCACTGAAGCTTTCTTT.

The table lists this clonotype with a few counts. This chain joins TRBV5-1 and TRBJ1-2; perhaps TRBD1 as D (5 bases). V was cut by 0 bases and J by 10 bases, with 16 bases left in between. The germline gives CDR1 SGHRS, CDR2 YFSETQ. This CDR3 contains 14 residues. DNA of the CDR3: TGCGCCAGCAGCTTGGCACAGGCGTCCCCCTTCTACACCTTC. This sequence encodes CASSLAQASPFYTF. The full variable domain, in which reference TRBV5-1 and TRBJ1-2 provide the parts outside the CDR3, is KAGVTQTPRYLIKTRGQQVTLSCSPISGHRSVSWYQQTPGQGLQFLFEYFSETQRNKGNFPGRFSGRQFSNSRSEMNVSTLELGDSALYLCASSLAQASPFYTFGSGTRLTVV.

This clonotype has a handful of counts. The V call is TRBV14, the J call TRBJ2-1, with 9 bases aligning to TRBD2. V lost 4 bases to trimming and J lost 4 bases; unmatched junction nucleotides: 2. This CDR3 has 14 residues. CDR1 is SGHDN, CDR2 FVKESK, per germline. CDR3 DNA sequence: TGTGCCAGCAGCCGGGGACTAGCATACAATGAGCAGTTCTTC. Its translation: CASSRGLAYNEQFF.